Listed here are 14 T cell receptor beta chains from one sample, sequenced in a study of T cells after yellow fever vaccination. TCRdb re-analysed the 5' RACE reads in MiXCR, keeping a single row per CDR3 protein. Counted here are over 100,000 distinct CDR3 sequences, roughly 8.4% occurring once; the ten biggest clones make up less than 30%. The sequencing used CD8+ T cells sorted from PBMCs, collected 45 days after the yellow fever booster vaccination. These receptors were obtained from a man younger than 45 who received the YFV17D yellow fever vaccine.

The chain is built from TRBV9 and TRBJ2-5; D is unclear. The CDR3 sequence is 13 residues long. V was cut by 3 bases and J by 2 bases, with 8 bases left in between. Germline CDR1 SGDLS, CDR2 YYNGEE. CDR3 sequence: CASSARPQETQYF. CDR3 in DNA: TGTGCCAGCAGCGCCCGACCTCAAGAGACCCAGTACTTC.

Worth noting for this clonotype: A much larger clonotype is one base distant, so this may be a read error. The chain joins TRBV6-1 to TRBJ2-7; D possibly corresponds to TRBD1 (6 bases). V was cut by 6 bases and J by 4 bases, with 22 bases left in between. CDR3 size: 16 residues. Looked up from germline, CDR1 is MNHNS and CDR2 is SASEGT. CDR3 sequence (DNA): TGTGCCAGCAGCGCCAGGAGGCAGGGGCTCAAATACGAGCAGTACTTC. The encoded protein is CASSARRQGLKYEQYF.

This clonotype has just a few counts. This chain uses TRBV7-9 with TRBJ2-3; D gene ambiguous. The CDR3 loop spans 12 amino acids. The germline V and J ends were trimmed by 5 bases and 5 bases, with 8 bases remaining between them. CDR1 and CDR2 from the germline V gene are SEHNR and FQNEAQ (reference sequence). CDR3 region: CASSLRVDTQYF. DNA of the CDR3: TGTGCCAGCAGCCTCAGAGTAGATACGCAGTATTTT.

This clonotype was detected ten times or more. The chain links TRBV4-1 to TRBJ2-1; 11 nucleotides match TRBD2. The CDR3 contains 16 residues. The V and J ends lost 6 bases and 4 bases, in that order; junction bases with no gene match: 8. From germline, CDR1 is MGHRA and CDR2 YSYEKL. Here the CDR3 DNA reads TGCGCCAGCAGTTTTCTGACTAGCGGGGAGTACAATGAGCAGTTCTTC. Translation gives CASSFLTSGEYNEQFF.

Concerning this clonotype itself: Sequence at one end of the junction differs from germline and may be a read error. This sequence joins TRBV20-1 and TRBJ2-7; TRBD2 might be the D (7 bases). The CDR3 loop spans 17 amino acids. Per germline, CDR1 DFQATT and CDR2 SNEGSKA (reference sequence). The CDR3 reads CCARPRGGARRPHEQYF. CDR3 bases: TGCTGTGCTAGACCCAGAGGGGGGGCCCGAAGGCCTCACGAGCAGTACTTC.

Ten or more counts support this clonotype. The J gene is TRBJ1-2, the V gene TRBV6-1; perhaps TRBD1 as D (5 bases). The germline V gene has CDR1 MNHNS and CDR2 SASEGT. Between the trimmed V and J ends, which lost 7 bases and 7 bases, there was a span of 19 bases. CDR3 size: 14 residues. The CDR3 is CASTPGEGIRGYTF. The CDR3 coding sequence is TGTGCCAGCACCCCGGGGGAGGGGATCCGTGGCTACACCTTC.

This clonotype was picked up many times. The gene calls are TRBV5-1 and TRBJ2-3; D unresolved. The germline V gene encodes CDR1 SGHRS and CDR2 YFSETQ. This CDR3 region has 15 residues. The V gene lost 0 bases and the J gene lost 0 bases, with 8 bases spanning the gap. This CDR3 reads CASSLEGGSTDTQYF. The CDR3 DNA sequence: TGCGCCAGCAGCTTGGAGGGCGGTAGCACAGATACGCAGTATTTT.

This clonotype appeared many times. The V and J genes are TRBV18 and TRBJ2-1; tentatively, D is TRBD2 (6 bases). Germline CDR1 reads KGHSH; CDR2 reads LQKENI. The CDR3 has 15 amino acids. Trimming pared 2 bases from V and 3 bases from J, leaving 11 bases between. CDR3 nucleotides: TGTGCCAGCTCACCAGATCCTAGCGTCTACAATGAGCAGTTCTTC. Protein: CASSPDPSVYNEQFF.

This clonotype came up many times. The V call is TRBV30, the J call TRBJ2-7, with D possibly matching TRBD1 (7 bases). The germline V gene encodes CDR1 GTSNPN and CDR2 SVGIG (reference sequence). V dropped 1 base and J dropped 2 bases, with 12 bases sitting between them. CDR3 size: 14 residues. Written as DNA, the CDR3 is TGTGCCTGGAGTGAAGGGGGCGGGACCTACGAGCAGTACTTC. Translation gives CAWSEGGGTYEQYF.

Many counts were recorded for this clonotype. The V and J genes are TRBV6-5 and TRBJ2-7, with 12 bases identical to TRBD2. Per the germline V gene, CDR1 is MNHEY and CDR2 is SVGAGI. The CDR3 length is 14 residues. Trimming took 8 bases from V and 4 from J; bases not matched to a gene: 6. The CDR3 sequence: CASRTSGNGYEQYF. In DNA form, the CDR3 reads TGTGCCAGCCGGACTAGCGGGAACGGTTACGAGCAGTACTTC.

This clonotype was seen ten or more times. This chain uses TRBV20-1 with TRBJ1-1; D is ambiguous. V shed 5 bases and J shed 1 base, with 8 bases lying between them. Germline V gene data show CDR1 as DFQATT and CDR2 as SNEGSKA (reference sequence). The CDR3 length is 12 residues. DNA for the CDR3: TGCAGTGCTCCAGATGGGAACACTGAAGCTTTCTTT. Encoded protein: CSAPDGNTEAFF.

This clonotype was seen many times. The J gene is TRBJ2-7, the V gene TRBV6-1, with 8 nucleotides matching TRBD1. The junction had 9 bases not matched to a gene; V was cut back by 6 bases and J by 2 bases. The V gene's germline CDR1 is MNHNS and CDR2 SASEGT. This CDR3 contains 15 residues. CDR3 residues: CASSETDRATYEQYF. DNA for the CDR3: TGTGCCAGCAGCGAAACGGACAGGGCAACCTACGAGCAGTACTTC.

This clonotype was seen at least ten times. The CDR3 nucleotides are TGTGCCAGCAGCTTGCACACTGAAGCTTTCTTT. The encoded protein is CASSLHTEAFF. The rearrangement joins TRBV7-9 to TRBJ1-1, with D unresolved. The V gene's germline CDR1 is SEHNR and CDR2 FQNEAQ (reference sequence). Trimming took 3 bases from V and 3 from J, leaving 2 bases between them. CDR3 length equals 11 residues.

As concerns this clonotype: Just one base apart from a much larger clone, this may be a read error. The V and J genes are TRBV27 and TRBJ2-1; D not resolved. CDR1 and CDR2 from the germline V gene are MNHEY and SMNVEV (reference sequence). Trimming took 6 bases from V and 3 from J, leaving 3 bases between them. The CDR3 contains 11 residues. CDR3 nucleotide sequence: TGTGCCAGCAGATACTACAATGAGCAGTTCTTC. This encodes CASRYYNEQFF.